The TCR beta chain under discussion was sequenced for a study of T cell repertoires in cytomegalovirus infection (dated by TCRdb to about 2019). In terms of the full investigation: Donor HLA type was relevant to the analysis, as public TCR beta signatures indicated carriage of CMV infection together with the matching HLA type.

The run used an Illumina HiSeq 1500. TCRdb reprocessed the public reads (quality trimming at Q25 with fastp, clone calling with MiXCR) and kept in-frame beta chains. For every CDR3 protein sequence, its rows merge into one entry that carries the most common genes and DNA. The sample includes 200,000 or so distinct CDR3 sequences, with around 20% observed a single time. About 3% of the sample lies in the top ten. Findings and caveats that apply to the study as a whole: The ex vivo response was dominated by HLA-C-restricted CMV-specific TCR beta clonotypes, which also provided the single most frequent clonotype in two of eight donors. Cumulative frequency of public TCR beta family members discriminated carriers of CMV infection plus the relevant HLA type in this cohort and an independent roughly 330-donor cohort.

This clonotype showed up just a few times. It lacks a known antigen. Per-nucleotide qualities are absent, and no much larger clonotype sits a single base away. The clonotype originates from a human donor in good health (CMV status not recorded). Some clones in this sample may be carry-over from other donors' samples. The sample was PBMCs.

The DNA is TGTGCCAGCAGTGCCCGGGGGACAGGGGGCTACGAGCAGTACTTC. It specifies CASSARGTGGYEQYF. Here the chain combines TRBV6-6 and TRBJ2-7, with 11 junctional bases fitting TRBD1. The CDR3 starts with the cysteine, ends with the phenylalanine, and has 15 residues. Kept here is only the CDR3 DNA, which spans 45 bases and is read in frame from base 1. V trim: 5 bases; J trim: 3 bases; unmatched bases: 6. CDR1 and CDR2 were assigned from the germline V gene (reference sequence) as MNHNY and SVGAGI.